The 26 T cell receptor beta chains in this list originate from one sample, sequenced in a study of post-analysis software for immune sequencing data. Antigens for these TCRs are unknown. Whole-study findings and limits: Five or six TRBV segments, TRBV5-6, TRBV5-1 and TRBV20-1 among them, were found more frequent in patients than controls.

Unique molecular identifiers had been added to the TCR beta cDNA libraries. A single record per CDR3 protein comes from TCRdb applying MiXCR to the PCR reads. The data show hundreds of thousands of distinct CDR3 sequences, approximately 57% seen once. Specimen: blood. All receptors derive from a girl aged 10 to 17 with multiple sclerosis.

This clonotype was observed a few times. The genes are TRBV20-1 and TRBJ2-7; 8 bases map to TRBD2. V shed 5 bases and J 6 bases; nucleotides not matched to a gene: 12. CDR3 length: 14 residues. Germline V lookup: CDR1 DFQATT, CDR2 SNEGSKA (reference sequence). The CDR3 sequence is CSASGLVGDLEQYF. DNA for the CDR3: TGCAGTGCTTCGGGACTAGTGGGAGACCTCGAGCAGTACTTC.

The rearrangement uses TRBV2 and TRBJ1-5; no clear D. The CDR3 length is 10 residues. Trimming shortened V by 8 bases and J by 7 bases, and 6 bases separated the two germline ends. Germline loops: CDR1 SNHLY, CDR2 FYNNEI. This CDR3 reads CASGQQPQHF. The CDR3 region has the DNA TGTGCCAGCGGGCAGCAGCCCCAGCATTTT.

V is TRBV5-1 and J is TRBJ2-4, with 8 positions matching TRBD2. The end of the DNA aligns better with TRBJ2-7, so the J call may be wrong. Germline V lookup: CDR1 SGHRS, CDR2 YFSETQ. The CDR3 sequence is 15 residues long. DNA of the CDR3: TGCGCCAGCAGCTTGGTCCAGCGGGAGATCTCCGAGCAGTACTTC. It translates to CASSLVQREISEQYF.

This clonotype was seen a handful of times. The chain joins TRBV29-1 to TRBJ2-3; the D gene is possibly TRBD1 (5 bases). The germline V gene encodes CDR1 SQVTM and CDR2 ANQGSEA. Deletions cut 3 bases from V and 6 bases from J, with 10 bases between. The CDR3 length is 12 residues. This CDR3 is CSVEAGMDTQYF. Here the CDR3 DNA reads TGCAGCGTTGAGGCAGGGATGGATACGCAGTATTTT.

The CDR3 coding sequence is TGTGCCAGCAGCTTCTACCGCCTAGACATCTGGCTTGGGACCCAGTACTTC. Translation gives CASSFYRLDIWLGTQYF. V usage is TRBV7-9 and J usage is TRBJ2-5, with D hard to call. The germline V and J ends were trimmed by 3 bases and 7 bases, with 24 bases remaining between them. The CDR3 is 17 amino acids. Germline CDR1 reads SEHNR; CDR2 reads FQNEAQ (reference sequence).

The genes are TRBV11-1 and TRBJ2-7; 10 nucleotides line up with TRBD1. Trimming took 4 bases from V and 0 from J; bases not matched to a gene: 9. Germline lookup yields CDR1 SGHAT and CDR2 FQDESV (reference sequence). There are 17 residues in the CDR3. Here the CDR3 reads CASSSYPTGGSSYEQYF. The DNA for the CDR3 is TGTGCCAGCAGCTCATACCCGACAGGGGGCAGCTCCTACGAGCAGTACTTC.

The V gene is TRBV10-3, the J gene TRBJ2-5; 10 nucleotides align to TRBD1. The end of the DNA is better explained by TRBJ2-7, so the J call may be wrong. Germline V lookup: CDR1 ENHRY, CDR2 SYGVKD. The CDR3 contains 15 residues. Written as DNA, the CDR3 is TGTGCCATCAGTGAGTCAGGGACAGGGGCCTACGAGCAGTACTTC. Amino acids: CAISESGTGAYEQYF.

The chain links TRBV12-5 to TRBJ2-7; the D gene is possibly TRBD2 (6 bases). V lost 6 bases, J lost 3 bases, and 9 bases lay in between. Germline V gene data show CDR1 as LGHNT and CDR2 as FRNRAP. The CDR3 length is 12 residues. This CDR3 is CASGRGYYEQYF. As DNA, the CDR3 is TGTGCTAGTGGCCGGGGGTACTACGAGCAGTACTTC. Using reference TRBV12-5 and TRBJ2-7 for the parts outside the CDR3, the full variable domain is DARVTQTPRHKVTEMGQEVTMRCQPILGHNTVFWYRQTMMQGLELLAYFRNRAPLDDSGMPKDRFSAEMPDATLATLKIQPSEPRDSAVYFCASGRGYYEQYFGPGTRLTVT.

CDR3 bases: TGCAGTGTTACCTTCTTACCGGGACTAGCGAAAGAGACCCAGTACTTC. This codes for CSVTFLPGLAKETQYF. The chain is built from TRBV20-1 and TRBJ2-5, with 10 bases matching TRBD2. V dropped 7 bases and J dropped 3; count of bases not matched to a gene: 14. Per the germline V gene, CDR1 is DFQATT and CDR2 is SNEGSKA (reference sequence). The CDR3 has 16 residues.

This chain uses TRBV5-5 with TRBJ1-2, with D perhaps matching TRBD1 (5 bases). Trimming took 1 base from V and 0 from J, leaving 10 bases between them. CDR3 length equals 15 residues. Per germline, CDR1 SGHKS and CDR2 YYEKEE (reference sequence). The chain's CDR3 is CASSLRQIPNYGYTF. The CDR3 DNA follows: TGTGCCAGCAGCTTGAGACAGATCCCTAACTATGGCTACACCTTC.

This clonotype appeared a few times. The chain is built from TRBV15 and TRBJ2-5; the D gene is possibly TRBD1 (5 bases). Per germline, CDR1 LNHNV and CDR2 YYDKDF (reference sequence). The CDR3 runs 14 residues. Trimming removed 5 bases from V and 0 bases from J, with 10 bases in between. In DNA, the CDR3 is TGTGCCACCAGCCCTGACAGAAACCAAGAGACCCAGTACTTC. It codes for CATSPDRNQETQYF.

This clonotype was detected a few times. The chain combines TRBV5-1 with TRBJ2-7; D may be TRBD1 (6 bases). V was pared by 2 bases and J by 5 bases, with 32 bases between. CDR3 length equals 20 residues. The germline CDR1 and CDR2 sequences are SGHRS and YFSETQ. The chain's CDR3 is CASSFGGDILRGSDGNEQYF. CDR3 coding DNA: TGCGCCAGCAGCTTCGGTGGGGACATCCTAAGGGGGAGCGACGGGAACGAGCAGTACTTC.

The V call is TRBV5-1, the J call TRBJ1-2, with 7 bases lining up with TRBD1. The CDR3 is 16 residues long. Germline CDR1 and CDR2: SGHRS and YFSETQ. V was clipped by 4 bases and J by 2 bases; unmatched bases: 11. CDR3 sequence (DNA): TGCGCCAGCAGCACGTCGTGGACAGGAGCAAACTATGGCTACACCTTC. Protein product: CASSTSWTGANYGYTF. The full variable domain, rest sourced from reference TRBV5-1 and TRBJ1-2, is KAGVTQTPRYLIKTRGQQVTLSCSPISGHRSVSWYQQTPGQGLQFLFEYFSETQRNKGNFPGRFSGRQFSNSRSEMNVSTLELGDSALYLCASSTSWTGANYGYTFGSGTRLTVV.

The V call is TRBV10-3, the J call TRBJ2-1; 8 nucleotides align to TRBD2. V lost 0 bases, J lost 4 bases, and 2 bases stayed unmatched. The germline gives CDR1 ENHRY, CDR2 SYGVKD. This CDR3 has 15 amino acids. The CDR3, as DNA: TGTGCCATCAGTGAGTCTAGCGGGGCTTACAATGAGCAGTTCTTC. This sequence encodes CAISESSGAYNEQFF.

The V gene is TRBV20-1, the J gene TRBJ2-5; TRBD1 is a possible D gene (6 bases). The J call may be mistaken, given a closer DNA end match to TRBJ2-7. The CDR3 runs to 14 residues. Germline values: CDR1 DFQATT, CDR2 SNEGSKA (reference sequence). The DNA for the CDR3 is TGCAGTGTAAAAGAGGACAGTGCTACGTACGAGCAGTACTTC. This translates into CSVKEDSATYEQYF.

This clonotype was counted only a few times. The chain recombines TRBV20-1 with TRBJ2-7; 7 nucleotides align to TRBD2. The CDR3 length is 18 residues. Germline values: CDR1 DFQATT, CDR2 SNEGSKA (reference sequence). V was pared by 0 bases and J by 2 bases, with 16 bases of the junction left unmatched. The CDR3 bases are TGCAGTGCTAGAGATGCTCCCCTAATGGGAGGGAGGGCCTACGAGCAGTACTTC. Protein sequence: CSARDAPLMGGRAYEQYF.

With respect to this clonotype: One end of the junction is discordant with germline, which a read error may explain. The chain combines TRBV7-6 with TRBJ2-7; D is ambiguous. Looked up from germline, CDR1 is SGHVS and CDR2 is FNYEAQ. The CDR3 extends over 13 amino acids. DNA of the CDR3: TGTGCCAGCAGCTCAGGACCCACCTACAAGCAGTACTTC. Translating gives CASSSGPTYKQYF.

V is TRBV12-3 or TRBV12-4 and J is TRBJ2-2, with TRBD1 matching 7 bases. J gave up 1 base and V 5 bases, and 10 bases lay outside the gene matches. There are 17 residues in the CDR3. The CDR3 loop is CASSVRQGGRNTGELFF. The CDR3 DNA sequence: TGTGCCAGCAGTGTTAGACAGGGTGGGAGGAACACCGGGGAGCTGTTTTTT.

The rearrangement uses TRBV20-1 and TRBJ2-1; weak D call: TRBD2 (6 bases). CDR3 length: 15 residues. Germline V CDR1 and CDR2: DFQATT, SNEGSKA (reference sequence). V lost 3 bases and J 2 bases, leaving 14 bases between the germline ends. CDR3 amino acids: CSARAVGGPYNEQFF. The CDR3 bases are TGCAGTGCTAGGGCGGTCGGAGGGCCCTACAATGAGCAGTTCTTC.

This clonotype was seen a handful of times. The chain has TRBV29-1 and TRBJ2-3; D is ambiguous. The germline V gene has CDR1 SQVTM and CDR2 ANQGSEA. V shed 2 bases and J shed 6 bases, with 3 bases lying between them. The CDR3 sequence is 10 residues long. In nucleotides, the CDR3 is TGCAGCGTTGAATCGGATACGCAGTATTTT. Translation: CSVESDTQYF.

This clonotype has only a few counts. The rearrangement links TRBV4-1 to TRBJ2-7, with D possibly TRBD2 on 5 matching bases. V was pared by 4 bases and J by 3 bases, with 10 bases between. CDR1 MGHRA and CDR2 YSYEKL come from the germline V gene. There are 13 residues in the CDR3. CDR3 loop: CASSPGWRYEQYF. CDR3 bases: TGCGCCAGCAGCCCGGGATGGCGCTACGAGCAGTACTTC.

The chain carries TRBV12-3 or TRBV12-4 and TRBJ1-1; D may be TRBD1 (6 bases). Between the trimmed V and J ends, which lost 0 bases and 1 base, there was a span of 9 bases. The CDR3 has 15 amino acids. CDR3: CASSLAPGQNTEAFF. Here the CDR3 DNA reads TGTGCCAGCAGTTTAGCTCCGGGACAGAACACTGAAGCTTTCTTT.

The DNA for the CDR3 is TGCAGCGTTTCCGGACTAGCGGGAGGGCCACGCGAGCAGTACTTC. Protein: CSVSGLAGGPREQYF. This sequence joins TRBV29-1 and TRBJ2-7, with TRBD2 matching over 15 bases. Germline CDR1 SQVTM, CDR2 ANQGSEA. J lost 6 bases, V lost 5 bases, and 8 bases had no gene match. The CDR3 runs to 15 residues.

In this sample, this clonotype turned up a few times. This CDR3 is CASSLAMALDRLYNEQFF. CDR3 sequence (DNA): TGCGCCAGCAGCTTGGCGATGGCTCTCGACAGGTTGTACAATGAGCAGTTCTTC. The chain uses TRBV5-1 and TRBJ2-1, with D tentatively TRBD1 (6 bases). Trimming took 0 bases from V and 4 from J, leaving 20 bases between them. CDR3 length: 18 amino acids. Germline lookup yields CDR1 SGHRS and CDR2 YFSETQ.

CDR3 bases: TGTGCCAGCAGCTTGACGAGGGGCGCACAACAGCCCCAGCATTTT. Protein: CASSLTRGAQQPQHF. This sequence joins TRBV5-5 and TRBJ1-5; a weak D match, TRBD1 (5 bases). The germline V and J ends were trimmed by 1 base and 7 bases, with 15 bases remaining between them. In germline, CDR1 is SGHKS, CDR2 YYEKEE (reference sequence). The length of the CDR3 is 15 residues.

The rearrangement joins TRBV29-1 to TRBJ2-4; 9 bases are shared with TRBD1. The J call may be mistaken, given a closer DNA end match to TRBJ2-7. The CDR3 is 16 residues long. Germline V gene lookup returns CDR1 SQVTM and CDR2 ANQGSEA. CDR3 nucleotides: TGCAGCGTTGAAAACTCGGCCGGGACAGGGAATGACGAGCAGTACTTC. It codes for CSVENSAGTGNDEQYF.